This entry concerns a single T cell receptor (beta chain). These data are taken from a study of blood T cell repertoires in COVID-19. Overall study context: Samples taken during acute and convalescent COVID-19 were collected in the United States, Italy and Spain. Sample material is recorded as cDNA or gDNA derived from T cells, B-cell-depleted T cells, or PBMCs.

Data came from immunoSEQ multiplex PCR; TCRdb stores just in-frame clones and leaves some out. The table records approximately 210,000 clones, almost 85% of them present only once. Germline V gene sequence: CDR1 LGHDT, CDR2 YNNKEL (reference sequence). Trimming stripped 4 bases from V and 0 bases from J, with 13 bases between. CDR3 length: 15 residues. This rearrangement joins TRBV3-1 (or the pseudogene TRBV3-2) to TRBJ2-7; no reliable D call. The clonotype was recovered from a woman in her 40s with acute or convalescent COVID-19. The sample taken for sequencing was peripheral blood. The CDR3 sequence: CASSPAPRNSYEQYF. CDR3 bases: TGTGCCAGCAGCCCCGCCCCGCGGAACTCCTACGAGCAGTACTTC.